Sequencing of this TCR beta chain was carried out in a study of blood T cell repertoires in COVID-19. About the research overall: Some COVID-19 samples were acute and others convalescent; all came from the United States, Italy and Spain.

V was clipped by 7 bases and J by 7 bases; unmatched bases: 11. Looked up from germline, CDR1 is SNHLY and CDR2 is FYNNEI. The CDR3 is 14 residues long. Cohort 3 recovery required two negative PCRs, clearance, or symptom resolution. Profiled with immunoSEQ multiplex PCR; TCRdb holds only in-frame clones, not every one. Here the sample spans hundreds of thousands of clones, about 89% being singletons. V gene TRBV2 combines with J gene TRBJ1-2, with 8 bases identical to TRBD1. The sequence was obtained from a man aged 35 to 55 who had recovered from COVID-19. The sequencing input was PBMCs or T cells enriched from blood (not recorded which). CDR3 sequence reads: CASILDRGSGGYTF. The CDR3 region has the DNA TGTGCCAGCATCCTCGACAGGGGTTCGGGTGGCTACACCTTC.